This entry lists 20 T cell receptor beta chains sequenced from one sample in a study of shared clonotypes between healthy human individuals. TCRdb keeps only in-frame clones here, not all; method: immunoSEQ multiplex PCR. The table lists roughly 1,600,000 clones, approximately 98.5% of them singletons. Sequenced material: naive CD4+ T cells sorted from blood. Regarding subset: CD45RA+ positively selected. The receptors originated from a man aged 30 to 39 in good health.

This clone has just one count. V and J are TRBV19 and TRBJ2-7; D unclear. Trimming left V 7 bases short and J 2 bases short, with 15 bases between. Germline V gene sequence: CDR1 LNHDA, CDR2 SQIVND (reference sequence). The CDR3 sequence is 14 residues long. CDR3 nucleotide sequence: TGTGCCAGTAACCCCCTCGAGAGGCCCTACGAGCAGTACTTC. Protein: CASNPLERPYEQYF. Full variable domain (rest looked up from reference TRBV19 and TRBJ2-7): DGGITQSPKYLFRKEGQNVTLSCEQNLNHDAMYWYRQDPGQGLRLIYYSQIVNDFQKGDIAEGYSVSREKKESFPLTVTSAQKNPTAFYLCASNPLERPYEQYFGPGTRLTVT.

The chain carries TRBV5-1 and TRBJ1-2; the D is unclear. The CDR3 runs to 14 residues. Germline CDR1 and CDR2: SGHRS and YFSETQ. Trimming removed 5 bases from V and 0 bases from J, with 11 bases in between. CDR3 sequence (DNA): TGCGCCAGCAGTCTATCGGGTGCTAACTATGGCTACACCTTC. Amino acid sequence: CASSLSGANYGYTF.

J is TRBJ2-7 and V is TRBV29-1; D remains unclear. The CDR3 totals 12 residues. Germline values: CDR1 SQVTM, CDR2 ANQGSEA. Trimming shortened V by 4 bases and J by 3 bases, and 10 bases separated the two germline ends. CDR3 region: CSVGYADYEQYF. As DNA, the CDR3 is TGCAGCGTTGGGTATGCCGACTACGAGCAGTACTTC.

The chain's CDR3 is CASSFTRDTQYF. Written as DNA, the CDR3 is TGTGCCAGCAGCTTCACTAGAGATACGCAGTATTTT. This chain connects TRBV7-8 to TRBJ2-3, with a tentative D call TRBD2 (5 bases). This CDR3 region has 12 residues. CDR1 and CDR2 (germline): SGHVS, FQNEAQ. Trimming left V 3 bases short and J 5 bases short, with 6 bases between.

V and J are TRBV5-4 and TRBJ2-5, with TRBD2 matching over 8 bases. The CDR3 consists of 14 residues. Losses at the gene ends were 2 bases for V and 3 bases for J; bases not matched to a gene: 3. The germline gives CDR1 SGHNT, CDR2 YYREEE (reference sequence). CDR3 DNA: TGTGCCAGCAGCTTAACGGGAGGGGAAGAGACCCAGTACTTC. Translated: CASSLTGGEETQYF.

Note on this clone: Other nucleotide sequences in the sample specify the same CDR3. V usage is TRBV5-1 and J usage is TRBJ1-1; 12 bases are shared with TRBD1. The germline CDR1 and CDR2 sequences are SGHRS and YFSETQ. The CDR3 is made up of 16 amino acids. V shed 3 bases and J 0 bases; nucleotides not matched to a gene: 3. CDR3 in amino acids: CASSWGQGAMNTEAFF. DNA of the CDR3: TGCGCCAGCAGCTGGGGACAGGGGGCCATGAACACTGAAGCTTTCTTT.

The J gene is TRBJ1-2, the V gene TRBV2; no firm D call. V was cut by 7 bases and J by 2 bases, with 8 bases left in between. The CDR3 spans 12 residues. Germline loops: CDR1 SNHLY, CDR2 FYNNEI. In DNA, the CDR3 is TGTGCCAGCACCCAGATCAACTATGGCTACACCTTC. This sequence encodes CASTQINYGYTF.

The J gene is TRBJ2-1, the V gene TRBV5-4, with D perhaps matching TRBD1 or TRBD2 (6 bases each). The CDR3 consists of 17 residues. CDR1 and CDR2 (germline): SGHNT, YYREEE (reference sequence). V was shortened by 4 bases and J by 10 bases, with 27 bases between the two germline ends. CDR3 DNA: TGTGCCAGCAGCCGAACCCAGGGGATTGGACTGGGAGGAGAGCAGTTCTTC. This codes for CASSRTQGIGLGGEQFF.

CDR3 protein: CASRGVQGEKLFF. DNA of the CDR3: TGCGCCAGCAGGGGGGTTCAGGGTGAAAAACTGTTTTTT. This rearrangement joins TRBV5-1 to TRBJ1-4; maybe TRBD1 (5 bases). This CDR3 has 13 residues. The germline gives CDR1 SGHRS, CDR2 YFSETQ. V gave up 5 bases and J gave up 7 bases, with 12 bases separating them.

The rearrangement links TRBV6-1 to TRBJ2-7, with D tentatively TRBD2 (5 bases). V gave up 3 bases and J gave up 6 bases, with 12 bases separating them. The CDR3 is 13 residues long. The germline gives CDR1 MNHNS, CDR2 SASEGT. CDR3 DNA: TGTGCCAGCAGTGAGTACACGGCGGGCGAGCAGTACTTC. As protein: CASSEYTAGEQYF.

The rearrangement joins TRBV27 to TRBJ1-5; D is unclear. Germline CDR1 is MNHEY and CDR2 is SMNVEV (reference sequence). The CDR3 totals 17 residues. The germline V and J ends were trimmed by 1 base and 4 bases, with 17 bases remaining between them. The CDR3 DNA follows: TGTGCCAGCAGTTTATGGCCGTTAACCAGGAAGAATCAGCCCCAGCATTTT. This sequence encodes CASSLWPLTRKNQPQHF.

CDR3 amino acids: CASSFRRAGTEAFF. The CDR3 bases are TGTGCCAGCAGTTTCCGAAGGGCTGGAACTGAAGCTTTCTTT. The rearrangement uses TRBV2 and TRBJ1-1, with D hard to call. Germline V lookup: CDR1 SNHLY, CDR2 FYNNEI. V lost 5 bases to trimming and J lost 5 bases, with 15 bases between them. This CDR3 has 14 amino acids.

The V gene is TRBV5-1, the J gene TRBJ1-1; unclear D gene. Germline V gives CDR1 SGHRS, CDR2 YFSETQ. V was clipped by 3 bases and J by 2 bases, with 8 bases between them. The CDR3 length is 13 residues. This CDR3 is CASSWQPNTEAFF. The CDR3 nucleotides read TGCGCCAGCAGCTGGCAGCCCAACACTGAAGCTTTCTTT.

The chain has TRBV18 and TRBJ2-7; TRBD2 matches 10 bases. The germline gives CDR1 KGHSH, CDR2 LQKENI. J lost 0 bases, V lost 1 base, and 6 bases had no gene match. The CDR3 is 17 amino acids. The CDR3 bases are TGTGCCAGCTCACCACTTCAGCGGGAGGGTGGCTCCTACGAGCAGTACTTC. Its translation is CASSPLQREGGSYEQYF.

Here the CDR3 DNA reads TGTGCCAGCAGCTTACATCTCGCCTCCCGCTCCTACAATGAGCAGTTCTTC. Its protein is CASSLHLASRSYNEQFF. The rearrangement joins TRBV7-8 to TRBJ2-1; D call uncertain. This CDR3 has 17 residues. In germline, CDR1 is SGHVS, CDR2 FQNEAQ. Deletions cut 2 bases from V and 0 bases from J, with 14 bases between.

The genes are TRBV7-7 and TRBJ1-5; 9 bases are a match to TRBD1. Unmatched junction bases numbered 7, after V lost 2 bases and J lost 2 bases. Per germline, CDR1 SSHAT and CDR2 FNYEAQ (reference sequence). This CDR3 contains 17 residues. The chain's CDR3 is CASSLSRDRDGNQPQHF. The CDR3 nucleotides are TGTGCCAGCAGCTTAAGTCGGGACAGGGACGGCAATCAGCCCCAGCATTTT. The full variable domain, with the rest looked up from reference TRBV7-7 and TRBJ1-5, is GAGVSQSPRYKVTKRGQDVTLRCDPISSHATLYWYQQALGQGPEFLTYFNYEAQPDKSGLPSDRFSAERPEGSISTLTIQRTEQRDSAMYRCASSLSRDRDGNQPQHFGDGTRLSIL.

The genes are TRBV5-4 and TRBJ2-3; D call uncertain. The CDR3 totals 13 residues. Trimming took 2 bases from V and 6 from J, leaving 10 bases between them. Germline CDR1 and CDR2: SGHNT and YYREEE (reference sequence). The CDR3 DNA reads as TGTGCCAGCAGCTTAGACCGCCAGGATACGCAGTATTTT. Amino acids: CASSLDRQDTQYF.

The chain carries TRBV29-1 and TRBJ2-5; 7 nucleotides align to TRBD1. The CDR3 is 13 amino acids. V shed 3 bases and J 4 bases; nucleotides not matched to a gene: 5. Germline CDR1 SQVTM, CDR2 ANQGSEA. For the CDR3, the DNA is TGCAGCGTTGACACAGGGGATGGAGAGACCCAGTACTTC. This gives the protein CSVDTGDGETQYF.

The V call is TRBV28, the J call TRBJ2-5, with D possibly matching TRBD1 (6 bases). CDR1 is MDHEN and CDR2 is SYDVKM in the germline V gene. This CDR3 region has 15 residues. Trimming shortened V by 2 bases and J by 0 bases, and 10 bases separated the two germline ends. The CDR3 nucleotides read TGTGCCAGCAGTTTACAGGGGTCGTACCAAGAGACCCAGTACTTC. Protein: CASSLQGSYQETQYF.

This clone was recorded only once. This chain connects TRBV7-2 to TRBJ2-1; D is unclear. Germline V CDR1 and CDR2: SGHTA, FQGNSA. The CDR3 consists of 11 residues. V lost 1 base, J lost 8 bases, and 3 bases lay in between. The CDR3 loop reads CASSLGHEQFF. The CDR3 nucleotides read TGTGCCAGCAGCTTAGGGCATGAGCAGTTCTTC.